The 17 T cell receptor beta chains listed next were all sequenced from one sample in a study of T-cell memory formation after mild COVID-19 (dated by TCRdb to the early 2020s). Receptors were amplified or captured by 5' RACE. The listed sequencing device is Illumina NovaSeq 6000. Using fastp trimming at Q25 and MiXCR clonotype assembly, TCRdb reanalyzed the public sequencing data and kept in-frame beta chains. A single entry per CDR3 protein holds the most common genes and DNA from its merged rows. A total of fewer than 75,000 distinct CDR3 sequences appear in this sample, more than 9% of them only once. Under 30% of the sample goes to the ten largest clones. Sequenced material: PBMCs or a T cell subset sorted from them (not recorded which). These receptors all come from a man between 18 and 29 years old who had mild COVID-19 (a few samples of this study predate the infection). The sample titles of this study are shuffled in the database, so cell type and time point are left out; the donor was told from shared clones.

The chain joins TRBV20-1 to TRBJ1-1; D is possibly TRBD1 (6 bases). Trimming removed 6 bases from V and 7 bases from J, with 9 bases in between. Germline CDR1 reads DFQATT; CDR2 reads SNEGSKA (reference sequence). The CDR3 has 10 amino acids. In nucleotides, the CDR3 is TGCAGTGCAAGACAGGTTGAAGCTTTCTTT. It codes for CSARQVEAFF.

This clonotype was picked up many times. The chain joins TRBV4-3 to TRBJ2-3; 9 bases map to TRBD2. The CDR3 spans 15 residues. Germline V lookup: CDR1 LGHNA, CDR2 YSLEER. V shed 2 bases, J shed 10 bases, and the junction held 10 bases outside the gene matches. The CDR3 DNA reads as TGCGCCAGCAGCCAAACCCCGTCAAGCGGGGGGCCGCAGTATTTT. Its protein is CASSQTPSSGGPQYF.

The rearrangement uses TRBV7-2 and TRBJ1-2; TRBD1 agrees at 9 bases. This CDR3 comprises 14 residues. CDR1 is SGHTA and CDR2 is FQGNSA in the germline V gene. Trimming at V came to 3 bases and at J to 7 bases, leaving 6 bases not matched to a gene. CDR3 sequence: CASSFYRGLGGYTF. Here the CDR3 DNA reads TGTGCCAGCAGCTTTTACAGGGGGCTGGGTGGCTACACCTTC.

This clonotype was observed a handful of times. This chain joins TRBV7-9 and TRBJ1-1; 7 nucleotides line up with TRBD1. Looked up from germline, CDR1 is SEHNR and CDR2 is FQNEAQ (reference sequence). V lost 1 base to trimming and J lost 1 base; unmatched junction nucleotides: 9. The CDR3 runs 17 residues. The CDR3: CASSLDLWDRPNTEAFF. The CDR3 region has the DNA TGTGCCAGCAGCTTAGATCTTTGGGACAGACCGAACACTGAAGCTTTCTTT.

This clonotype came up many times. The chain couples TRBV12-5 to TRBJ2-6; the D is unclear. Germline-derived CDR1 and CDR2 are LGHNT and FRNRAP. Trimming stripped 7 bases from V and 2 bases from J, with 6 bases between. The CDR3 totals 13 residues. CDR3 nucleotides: TGTGCTAGTGACGGAGCTGGGGCCAACGTCCTGACTTTC. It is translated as CASDGAGANVLTF.

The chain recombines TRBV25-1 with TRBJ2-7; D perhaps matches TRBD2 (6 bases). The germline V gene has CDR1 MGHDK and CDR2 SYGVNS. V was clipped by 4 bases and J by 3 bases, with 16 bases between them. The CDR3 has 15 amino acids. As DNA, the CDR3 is TGTGCCAGCAGTGGGCCTACGAGGCGGGGCTACGAGCAGTACTTC. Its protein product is CASSGPTRRGYEQYF.

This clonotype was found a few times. The CDR3 DNA reads TGCAGTGCTAGGTTGGGGGCAACTAATGAAAAACTGTTTTTT. Translating gives CSARLGATNEKLFF. The chain combines TRBV20-1 with TRBJ1-4; a weak D match, TRBD1 (5 bases). The CDR3 loop spans 14 amino acids. Germline assignment: CDR1 DFQATT and CDR2 SNEGSKA (reference sequence). With 3 bases removed from V and 0 bases from J, the gap between germline ends came to 8 bases.

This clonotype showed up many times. The CDR3 sequence: CASSLAHGEQGETQYF. The CDR3 DNA sequence: TGCGCCAGCAGCTTGGCCCATGGCGAACAGGGAGAGACCCAGTACTTC. V usage is TRBV5-1 and J usage is TRBJ2-5, with D possibly TRBD1 on 6 matching bases. Germline V gene lookup returns CDR1 SGHRS and CDR2 YFSETQ. This CDR3 has 16 amino acids. V gave up 0 bases and J gave up 4 bases, with 16 bases separating them.

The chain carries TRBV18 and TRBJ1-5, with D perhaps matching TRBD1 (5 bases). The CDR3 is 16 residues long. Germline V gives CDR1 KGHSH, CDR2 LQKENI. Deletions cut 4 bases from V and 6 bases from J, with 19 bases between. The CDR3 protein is CASSRSRQGSRQPQHF. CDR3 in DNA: TGTGCCAGCTCACGATCGAGGCAGGGTAGTCGTCAGCCCCAGCATTTT.

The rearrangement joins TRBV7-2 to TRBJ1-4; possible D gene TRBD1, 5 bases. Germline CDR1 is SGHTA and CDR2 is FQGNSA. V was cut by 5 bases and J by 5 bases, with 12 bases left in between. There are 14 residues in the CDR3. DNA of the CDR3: TGTGCCAGCAGCCCCGACAGTAACAATGAAAAACTGTTTTTT. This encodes CASSPDSNNEKLFF.

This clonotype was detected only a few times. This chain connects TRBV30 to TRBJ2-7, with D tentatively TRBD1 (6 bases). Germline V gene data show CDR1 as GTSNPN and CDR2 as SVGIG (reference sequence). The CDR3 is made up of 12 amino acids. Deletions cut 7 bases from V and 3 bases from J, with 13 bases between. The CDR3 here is CASRKDSYEQYF. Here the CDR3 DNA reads TGTGCCTCACGGAAGGACAGCTACGAGCAGTACTTC.

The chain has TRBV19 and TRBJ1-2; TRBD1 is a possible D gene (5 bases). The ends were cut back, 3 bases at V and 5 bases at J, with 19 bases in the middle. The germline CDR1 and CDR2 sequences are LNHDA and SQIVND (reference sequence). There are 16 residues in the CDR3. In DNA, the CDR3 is TGTGCCAGTAGTATCCAGGGCCAAGACCCGGGGTATGGCTACACCTTC. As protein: CASSIQGQDPGYGYTF.

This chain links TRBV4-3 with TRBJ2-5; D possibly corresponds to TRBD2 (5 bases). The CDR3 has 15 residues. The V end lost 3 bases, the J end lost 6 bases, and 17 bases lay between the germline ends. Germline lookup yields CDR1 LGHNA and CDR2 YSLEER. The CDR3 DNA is TGCGCCAGCAGCCAGGGTCCTAGCTCCGTTCAGACCCAGTACTTC. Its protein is CASSQGPSSVQTQYF.

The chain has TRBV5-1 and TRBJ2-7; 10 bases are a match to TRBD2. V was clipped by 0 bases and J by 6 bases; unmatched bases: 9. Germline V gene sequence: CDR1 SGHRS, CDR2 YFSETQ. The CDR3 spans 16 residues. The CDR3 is CASSLAPLAGVGEQYF. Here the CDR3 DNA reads TGCGCCAGCAGCTTGGCCCCCCTAGCGGGGGTCGGCGAGCAGTACTTC.

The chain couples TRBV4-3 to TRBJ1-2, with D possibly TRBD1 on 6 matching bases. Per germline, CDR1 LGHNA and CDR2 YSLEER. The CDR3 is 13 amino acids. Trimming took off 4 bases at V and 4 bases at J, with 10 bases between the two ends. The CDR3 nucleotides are TGCGCCAGCAGCCCAGGGACATTCTATGGCTACACCTTC. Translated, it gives CASSPGTFYGYTF.

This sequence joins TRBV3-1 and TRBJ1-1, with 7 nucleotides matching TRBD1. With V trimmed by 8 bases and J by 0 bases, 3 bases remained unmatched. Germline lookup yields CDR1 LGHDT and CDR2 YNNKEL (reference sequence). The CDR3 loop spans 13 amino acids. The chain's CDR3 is CASQQGMNTEAFF. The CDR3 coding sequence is TGTGCCAGCCAACAGGGGATGAACACTGAAGCTTTCTTT. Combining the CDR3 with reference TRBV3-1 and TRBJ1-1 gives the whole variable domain DTAVSQTPKYLVTQMGNDKSIKCEQNLGHDTMYWYKQDSKKFLKIMFSYNNKELIINETVPNRFSPKSPDKAHLNLHINSLELGDSAVYFCASQQGMNTEAFFGQGTRLTVV.

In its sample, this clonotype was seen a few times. The CDR3 DNA is TGCAGTGCTAGCTCCGACAGAACCTACGAGCAGTACGTC. Translated: CSASSDRTYEQYV. The J gene is TRBJ2-7, the V gene TRBV20-1, with D possibly being TRBD1 (5 bases). The CDR3 is 13 residues long. The germline CDR1 and CDR2 sequences are DFQATT and SNEGSKA (reference sequence). V was trimmed by 3 bases and J by 2 bases, leaving 11 bases between them.